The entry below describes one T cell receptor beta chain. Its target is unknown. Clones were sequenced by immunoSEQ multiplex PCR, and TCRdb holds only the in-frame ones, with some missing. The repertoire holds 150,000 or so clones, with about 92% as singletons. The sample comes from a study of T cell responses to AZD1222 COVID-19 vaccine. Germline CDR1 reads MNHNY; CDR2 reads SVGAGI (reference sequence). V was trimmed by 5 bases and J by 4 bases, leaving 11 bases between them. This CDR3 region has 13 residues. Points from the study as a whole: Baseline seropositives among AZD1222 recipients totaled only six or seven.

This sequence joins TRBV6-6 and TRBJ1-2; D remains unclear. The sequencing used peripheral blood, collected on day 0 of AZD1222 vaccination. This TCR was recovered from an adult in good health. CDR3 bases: TGTGCCAGCAGTCGATCAGAGGGCTATGGCTACACCTTC. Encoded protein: CASSRSEGYGYTF.